The 28 T cell receptor beta chains below come from one sample, sequenced in a study of technical replicates of blood from four donors listed by TCRdb under 2017. The method was the immunoSEQ multiplex PCR assay. TCRdb carries this immuneACCESS record with in-frame sequences only. Its versions omit some clonotypes, under half of them owing to an unresolved V gene in the studies checked, with the rest unexplained. The sample has under 95,000 clones on record, about 96% of them singletons. The top ten hold over 0.25% of the sample. Sequencing was done on a sample of T cells isolated from PBMCs. The source of these receptors is a human donor in good health.

The CDR3 DNA is TGTGCCAGCAACGGGGTCACTGAAGCTTTCTTT. This encodes CASNGVTEAFF. The chain links TRBV28 to TRBJ1-1; no clear D. The CDR3 spans 11 residues. The V end lost 7 bases, the J end lost 4 bases, and 7 bases lay between the germline ends. CDR1 is MDHEN, CDR2 SYDVKM, per germline.

The rearrangement joins TRBV28 to TRBJ2-6, with D unclear. Germline V gene sequence: CDR1 MDHEN, CDR2 SYDVKM. V lost 8 bases and J 0 bases, leaving 20 bases between the germline ends. The CDR3 extends over 18 amino acids. The CDR3 reads CASGLLRLRSSGANVLTF. The DNA of the CDR3 is TGTGCCAGCGGCCTTTTGAGACTGAGAAGCTCTGGGGCCAACGTCCTGACTTTC.

The count of this clone is one. The chain joins TRBV5-1 to TRBJ2-5, with D perhaps matching TRBD2 (6 bases). Trimming took 4 bases from V and 2 from J, leaving 15 bases between them. Germline assignment: CDR1 SGHRS and CDR2 YFSETQ. CDR3 length equals 15 residues. The DNA of the CDR3 is TGCGCCAGCAGCGGGGGGACTGGGGCTCAAGAGACCCAGTACTTC. It yields the protein CASSGGTGAQETQYF.

The rearrangement joins TRBV7-8 to TRBJ1-2; TRBD1 is a possible D gene (5 bases). Germline CDR1 SGHVS, CDR2 FQNEAQ. The CDR3 totals 15 residues. V lost 0 bases and J lost 4, with 12 bases in between. In DNA, the CDR3 is TGTGCCAGCAGCTTAGCGGCAGGGTTTGGCTATGGCTACACCTTC. Amino acid sequence: CASSLAAGFGYGYTF.

This clone is a singleton in its sample. The chain links TRBV4-1 to TRBJ1-2; the D gene is possibly TRBD1 (6 bases). Per germline, CDR1 MGHRA and CDR2 YSYEKL. V was trimmed by 5 bases and J by 6 bases, leaving 16 bases between them. The CDR3 runs 14 residues. The CDR3 DNA reads as TGCGCCAGCAGCGAATGGGGGGGGCAGGATGGCTACACCTTC. It specifies CASSEWGGQDGYTF.

The chain has TRBV27 and TRBJ1-2; D call uncertain. This CDR3 spans 14 amino acids. Trimming left V 2 bases short and J 5 bases short, with 12 bases between. Germline V gene data show CDR1 as MNHEY and CDR2 as SMNVEV (reference sequence). CDR3 sequence: CASSLGGGQYGYTF. CDR3 DNA sequence: TGTGCCAGCAGTTTAGGCGGCGGGCAATATGGCTACACCTTC.

The chain combines TRBV4-1 with TRBJ2-1, with 9 bases that match TRBD2. V was pared by 0 bases and J by 8 bases, with 5 bases of the junction left unmatched. This CDR3 is 15 amino acids long. CDR1 is MGHRA, CDR2 YSYEKL, per germline. CDR3 bases: TGCGCCAGCAGCCAAGATTGGCGGGGGGGTTATGAGCAGTTCTTC. This gives the protein CASSQDWRGGYEQFF.

This clone was recorded once. This rearrangement joins TRBV7-2 to TRBJ2-7, with 9 bases matching TRBD2. This CDR3 region has 16 residues. Germline V gene lookup returns CDR1 SGHTA and CDR2 FQGNSA. Trimming at V came to 5 bases and at J to 3 bases, leaving 11 bases not matched to a gene. The CDR3 sequence is CASSAPGTSRYYEQYF. DNA of the CDR3: TGTGCCAGCAGCGCCCCCGGGACTAGCCGGTACTACGAGCAGTACTTC. Full variable domain (outside the CDR3, taken from reference TRBV7-2 and TRBJ2-7): GAGVSQSPSNKVTEKGKDVELRCDPISGHTALYWYRQSLGQGLEFLIYFQGNSAPDKSGLPSDRFSAERTGGSVSTLTIQRTQQEDSAVYLCASSAPGTSRYYEQYFGPGTRLTVT.

The chain combines TRBV5-4 with TRBJ2-7; TRBD2 matches 8 bases. This CDR3 has 14 amino acids. The V gene's germline CDR1 is SGHNT and CDR2 YYREEE (reference sequence). Trimming at V came to 4 bases and at J to 7 bases, leaving 10 bases not matched to a gene. CDR3 in amino acids: CASSGTGGPREQYF. The CDR3 coding sequence is TGTGCCAGCAGCGGGACGGGGGGGCCGCGGGAGCAGTACTTC.

The V gene is TRBV4-1, the J gene TRBJ2-2; TRBD2 matches 10 bases. The V and J ends lost 2 bases and 4 bases, in that order; junction bases with no gene match: 7. The germline V gene has CDR1 MGHRA and CDR2 YSYEKL. The CDR3 is made up of 17 amino acids. In nucleotides, the CDR3 is TGCGCCAGCAGCCAAAGAGCGGGGGGGCTATCCACCGGGGAGCTGTTTTTT. Its translation is CASSQRAGGLSTGELFF.

This chain links TRBV7-2 with TRBJ1-2; 11 bases map to TRBD1. J lost 8 bases, V lost 4 bases, and 9 bases had no gene match. Germline assignment: CDR1 SGHTA and CDR2 FQGNSA. The CDR3 runs 15 residues. CDR3 nucleotides: TGTGCCAGCAGCTATTGGGACAGGGGGAGCGGCGGCTACACCTTC. Its translation is CASSYWDRGSGGYTF.

This chain links TRBV10-3 with TRBJ1-3; TRBD1 matches 9 bases. The CDR3 consists of 16 residues. From germline, CDR1 is ENHRY and CDR2 SYGVKD. V gave up 2 bases and J gave up 2 bases; unmatched junction bases: 4. The CDR3: CAISEGQGLAGNTIYF. CDR3 bases: TGTGCCATCAGTGAGGGACAGGGGCTGGCTGGAAACACCATATATTTT.

The chain has TRBV5-1 and TRBJ2-3; weak D call: TRBD2 (6 bases). The CDR3 is made up of 15 amino acids. Trimming took 1 base from V and 0 from J, leaving 9 bases between them. In germline, CDR1 is SGHRS, CDR2 YFSETQ. CDR3 sequence: CASSLSGTSTDTQYF. CDR3 DNA sequence: TGCGCCAGCAGCTTGTCGGGGACTAGCACAGATACGCAGTATTTT.

The V and J genes are TRBV2 and TRBJ2-1; 8 nucleotides align to TRBD2. The CDR3 runs to 15 residues. J lost 7 bases, V lost 7 bases, and 12 bases had no gene match. Germline CDR1 SNHLY, CDR2 FYNNEI. As DNA, the CDR3 is TGTGCCAGCACCCCGAGCCGGACTAGCCCTAATGAGCAGTTCTTC. It specifies CASTPSRTSPNEQFF.

The rearrangement joins TRBV11-3 to TRBJ1-2; D is perhaps TRBD1 (5 bases). This CDR3 comprises 19 residues. Germline V lookup: CDR1 SGHNT, CDR2 YENEEA. V was pared by 5 bases and J by 0 bases, with 25 bases between. The CDR3 here is CASSPGPGEDRATNYGYTF. CDR3 DNA sequence: TGTGCCAGCAGCCCAGGGCCGGGGGAGGACCGGGCGACTAACTATGGCTACACCTTC.

The chain carries TRBV28 and TRBJ2-3, with D perhaps matching TRBD1 (6 bases). Looked up from germline, CDR1 is MDHEN and CDR2 is SYDVKM. V was pared by 8 bases and J by 0 bases, with 12 bases between. The CDR3 sequence is 14 residues long. Here the CDR3 reads CASAFGQSTDTQYF. CDR3 DNA sequence: TGTGCCAGCGCTTTCGGACAGAGCACAGATACGCAGTATTTT.

This chain's CDR3 is CASSTQASDTQYF. The CDR3 DNA follows: TGTGCCAGTAGTACGCAAGCTTCAGATACGCAGTATTTT. The chain employs TRBV19 and TRBJ2-3; D not resolved. The CDR3 extends over 13 amino acids. V was shortened by 4 bases and J by 4 bases, with 9 bases between the two germline ends. In germline, CDR1 is LNHDA, CDR2 SQIVND (reference sequence).

The rearrangement uses TRBV4-1 and TRBJ2-1, with 11 bases aligning to TRBD2. This CDR3 is built from 15 residues. With V trimmed by 4 bases and J by 3 bases, 2 bases remained unmatched. Germline V gives CDR1 MGHRA, CDR2 YSYEKL. DNA of the CDR3: TGCGCCAGCAGCCCCGGGACTAGCGGCTACAATGAGCAGTTCTTC. Translation gives CASSPGTSGYNEQFF.

This chain uses TRBV4-1 with TRBJ2-7, with 7 bases matching TRBD1. Germline lookup yields CDR1 MGHRA and CDR2 YSYEKL. V shed 2 bases and J 5 bases; nucleotides not matched to a gene: 9. This CDR3 is 15 amino acids long. This chain's CDR3 is CASSQSQGTGNEQYF. CDR3 DNA sequence: TGCGCCAGCAGCCAATCACAGGGGACGGGGAACGAGCAGTACTTC.

The chain employs TRBV9 and TRBJ2-1; 9 nucleotides align to TRBD2. Trimming cost V 4 bases and J 5 bases; bases outside gene matches: 7. Germline loops: CDR1 SGDLS, CDR2 YYNGEE. The CDR3 loop spans 15 amino acids. The CDR3 nucleotides read TGTGCCAGCAGCCGGGGCCGACTAGCGGACAATGAGCAGTTCTTC. Protein: CASSRGRLADNEQFF.

This chain connects TRBV18 to TRBJ1-2, with 11 bases fitting TRBD1. From germline, CDR1 is KGHSH and CDR2 LQKENI. The V and J ends lost 4 bases and 3 bases, in that order; junction bases with no gene match: 4. The CDR3 is 15 residues long. CDR3 in amino acids: CASSRRTGGDYGYTF. CDR3 DNA: TGTGCCAGCTCACGGCGGACAGGGGGCGACTATGGCTACACCTTC.

This chain uses TRBV7-9 with TRBJ2-3; 8 bases align to TRBD2. There are 16 residues in the CDR3. Losses at the gene ends were 0 bases for V and 1 base for J; bases not matched to a gene: 3. Germline V lookup: CDR1 SEHNR, CDR2 FQNEAQ (reference sequence). The CDR3 DNA sequence: TGTGCCAGCAGCTTAGCGTGGCGGGAGGGCACAGATACGCAGTATTTT. Its protein product is CASSLAWREGTDTQYF. The entire variable domain, with the rest obtained from reference TRBV7-9 and TRBJ2-3, is as follows: DTGVSQNPRHKITKRGQNVTFRCDPISEHNRLYWYRQTLGQGPEFLTYFQNEAQLEKSRLLSDRFSAERPKGSFSTLEIQRTEQGDSAMYLCASSLAWREGTDTQYFGPGTRLTVL.

V usage is TRBV18 and J usage is TRBJ2-1; D may be TRBD2 (6 bases). This CDR3 comprises 15 residues. Looked up from germline, CDR1 is KGHSH and CDR2 is LQKENI. The V end lost 0 bases, the J end lost 4 bases, and 10 bases lay between the germline ends. CDR3 protein: CASSPPSSGYNEQFF. The DNA of the CDR3 is TGTGCCAGCTCACCACCGTCGAGCGGGTACAATGAGCAGTTCTTC.

The rearrangement uses TRBV7-6 and TRBJ2-2, with 9 bases lining up with TRBD2. CDR3 length equals 19 residues. Germline V gene sequence: CDR1 SGHVS, CDR2 FNYEAQ. V shed 1 base, J shed 5 bases, and the junction held 14 bases outside the gene matches. The DNA for the CDR3 is TGTGCCAGCAGCTTAGGGCGGGATAGCGGGGGTGACCAAACCGGGGAGCTGTTTTTT. It encodes CASSLGRDSGGDQTGELFF.

This sequence joins TRBV27 and TRBJ2-3, with a weak D call TRBD2 (6 bases). With 3 bases removed from V and 0 bases from J, the gap between germline ends came to 7 bases. This CDR3 has 14 residues. Germline V gene sequence: CDR1 MNHEY, CDR2 SMNVEV (reference sequence). CDR3 nucleotide sequence: TGTGCCAGCAGTTTGGCGGGGAGCACAGATACGCAGTATTTT. This gives the protein CASSLAGSTDTQYF.

J is TRBJ2-7 and V is TRBV27, with 11 bases matching TRBD2. CDR1 MNHEY and CDR2 SMNVEV come from the germline V gene (reference sequence). After removal of 8 bases from V and 0 bases from J, the junction contained 18 bases not matched to a gene. The length of the CDR3 is 19 residues. The CDR3 loop reads CASAMTGTSGRPSSYEQYF. The CDR3 nucleotides are TGTGCCAGCGCAATGACCGGGACTAGCGGCCGACCCAGCTCCTACGAGCAGTACTTC.

This chain uses TRBV18 with TRBJ1-5; D is perhaps TRBD1 (6 bases). The CDR3 has 16 residues. V shed 3 bases and J shed 3 bases, with 15 bases lying between them. The V gene's germline CDR1 is KGHSH and CDR2 LQKENI. The CDR3 region is CASSPLIPGDNQPQHF. The CDR3 DNA reads as TGTGCCAGCTCACCTCTCATTCCAGGGGACAATCAGCCCCAGCATTTT.

The chain couples TRBV10-3 to TRBJ2-7, with 9 bases that match TRBD1. Germline CDR1 and CDR2: ENHRY and SYGVKD. V shed 2 bases, J shed 3 bases, and the junction held 5 bases outside the gene matches. CDR3 size: 15 residues. The CDR3 DNA sequence: TGTGCCATCAGTGAGGCGGGACAGGGAAACTACGAGCAGTACTTC. It specifies CAISEAGQGNYEQYF.